This T cell receptor beta chain derives from a study of beta chain features in type 1 diabetes. As for the study in general: In all, roughly 98,000,000 sorted cells from all samples were analyzed.

This clone turned up a few times. Investigators reverse transcribed all isolated RNA, so they sequenced expressed TCRB transcripts. TCRdb keeps only in-frame clones here, not all; method: immunoSEQ multiplex PCR. The table records 450,000 to 600,000 clones, approximately 31% of them present only once. The sequence came from a man in his late teens or twenties in good health. Sequencing input: naive CD4+ T cells from blood.

The CDR3 region is CASGREEKNIQYF. CDR3 bases: TGTGCCAGCGGTAGGGAAGAAAAAAACATTCAGTACTTC. This chain connects TRBV2 to TRBJ2-4; D ambiguous. Looked up from germline, CDR1 is SNHLY and CDR2 is FYNNEI. This CDR3 has 13 amino acids. V shed 8 bases and J shed 4 bases, with 12 bases lying between them.